The 8 T cell receptor beta chains listed next were all sequenced from one sample in a study of metastatic and nonmetastatic thyroid tumors (dated by TCRdb to the early 2020s). Before undergoing thyroid surgery, none of the patients had been given any kind of treatment. Library construction relied on PCR. This sample was sequenced with an Illumina HiSeq 4000. TCRdb reworked the public reads: Q25 trimming with fastp, MiXCR clone assembly, productive beta chains retained. This sample is represented by roughly 21,000 clones; 28% of them were singletons. In total, the top ten clones hold approximately 15% of the sample. The sample consisted of tumor tissue. The receptor set was obtained from a male donor with papillary thyroid cancer or a benign thyroid nodule (not recorded which). Some clones in this sample may be carry-over from other donors' samples.

Judged by abundance, this clone is medium-sized. CDR3 in DNA: TGCAGTGCGAGGACCACCTACGAGCAGTACTTC. It encodes CSARTTYEQYF. The J gene is TRBJ2-7, the V gene TRBV20-1; D is ambiguous. There are 11 residues in the CDR3. The germline V gene has CDR1 DFQATT and CDR2 SNEGSKA (reference sequence). Trimming took off 6 bases at V and 2 bases at J, with 8 bases between the two ends.

V is TRBV18 and J is TRBJ2-2; no clear D. V was pared by 0 bases and J by 4 bases, with 9 bases between. Germline CDR1 reads KGHSH; CDR2 reads LQKENI. The length of the CDR3 is 15 residues. The CDR3: CASSPPSRATGELFF. In nucleotides, the CDR3 is TGTGCCAGCTCACCACCGTCCCGAGCCACCGGGGAGCTGTTTTTT. The whole variable domain, filled in from reference TRBV18 and TRBJ2-2, reads NAGVMQNPRHLVRRRGQEARLRCSPMKGHSHVYWYRQLPEEGLKFMVYLQKENIIDESGMPKERFSAEFPKEGPSILRIQQVVRGDSAAYFCASSPPSRATGELFFGEGSRLTVL.

This clone was counted at least ten times. The chain employs TRBV11-3 and TRBJ2-1; 8 bases fit TRBD2. Trimming took 1 base from V and 4 from J; bases not matched to a gene: 9. This CDR3 is built from 17 residues. Germline CDR1 and CDR2: SGHNT and YENEEA. The CDR3 reads CASSLGGGLEGYNEQFF. In nucleotides, the CDR3 is TGTGCCAGCAGCTTAGGGGGGGGACTAGAGGGGTACAATGAGCAGTTCTTC.

The chain has TRBV20-1 and TRBJ1-1, with 8 bases aligning to TRBD1. The V gene end was trimmed by 4 bases and the J gene end by 1 base; junction bases not matched to a gene: 5. The V gene's germline CDR1 is DFQATT and CDR2 SNEGSKA (reference sequence). This CDR3 has 14 residues. CDR3 residues: CSAIPGQANTEAFF. The CDR3 DNA reads as TGCAGTGCTATTCCGGGACAGGCGAACACTGAAGCTTTCTTT.

This clone came up many times. Given a much more abundant clone one base away, this may be a read error. The chain uses TRBV6-5 and TRBJ1-3; no reliable D call. V lost 0 bases and J 8 bases, leaving 11 bases between the germline ends. Looked up from germline, CDR1 is MNHEY and CDR2 is SVGAGI. CDR3 length equals 14 residues. CDR3 loop: CASSYSPASDTIYF. In nucleotides, the CDR3 is TGTGCCAGCAGTTACTCCCCTGCTTCCGACACCATATATTTT.

This clone was observed a few times. V and J are TRBV28 and TRBJ2-7, with D perhaps being TRBD1 or TRBD2 (6 bases each). V shed 7 bases and J shed 9 bases, with 28 bases lying between them. The CDR3 loop spans 16 amino acids. Germline loops: CDR1 MDHEN, CDR2 SYDVKM. The CDR3 is CASKGGGTRAGFVQYF. The CDR3 DNA reads TGTGCCAGCAAGGGTGGCGGGACAAGGGCAGGATTTGTGCAGTACTTC.

Many counts were recorded for this clone. The rearrangement uses TRBV5-1 and TRBJ2-1, with 7 bases identical to TRBD2. The germline gives CDR1 SGHRS, CDR2 YFSETQ. The V gene end was trimmed by 1 base and the J gene end by 7 bases; junction bases not matched to a gene: 11. The CDR3 consists of 16 residues. CDR3 nucleotides: TGCGCCAGCAGCTTGCCTAGCGCGGGAGTGGGGAATGAGCAGTTCTTC. This codes for CASSLPSAGVGNEQFF.

This clone was observed a few times. The gene calls are TRBV20-1 and TRBJ1-2; TRBD1 might be the D (5 bases). There are 11 residues in the CDR3. The germline V and J ends were trimmed by 2 bases and 7 bases, with 8 bases remaining between them. CDR1 and CDR2 (germline): DFQATT, SNEGSKA (reference sequence). CDR3 amino acids: CSARQGRGYTF. The DNA for the CDR3 is TGCAGTGCTAGACAGGGACGTGGCTACACCTTC.